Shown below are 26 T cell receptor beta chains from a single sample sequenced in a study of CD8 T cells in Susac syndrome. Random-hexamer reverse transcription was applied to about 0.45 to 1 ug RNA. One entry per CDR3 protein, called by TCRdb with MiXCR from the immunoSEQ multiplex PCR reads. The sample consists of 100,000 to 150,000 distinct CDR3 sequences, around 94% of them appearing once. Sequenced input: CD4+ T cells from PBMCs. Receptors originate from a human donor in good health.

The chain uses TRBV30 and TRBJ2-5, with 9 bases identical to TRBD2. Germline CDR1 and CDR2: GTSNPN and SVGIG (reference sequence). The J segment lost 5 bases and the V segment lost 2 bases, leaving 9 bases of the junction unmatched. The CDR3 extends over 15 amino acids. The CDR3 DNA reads TGTGCCTGGAGTCGACTAGCGGAGAGGGGGGAGACCCAGTACTTC. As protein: CAWSRLAERGETQYF.

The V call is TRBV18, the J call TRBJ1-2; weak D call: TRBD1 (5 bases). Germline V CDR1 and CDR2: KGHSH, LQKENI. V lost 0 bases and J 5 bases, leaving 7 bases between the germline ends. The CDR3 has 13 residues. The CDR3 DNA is TGTGCCAGCTCACCACCGGGGCCATATGGCTACACCTTC. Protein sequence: CASSPPGPYGYTF.

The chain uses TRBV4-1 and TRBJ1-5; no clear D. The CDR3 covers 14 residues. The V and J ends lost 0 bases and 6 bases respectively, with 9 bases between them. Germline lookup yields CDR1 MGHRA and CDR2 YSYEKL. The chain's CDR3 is CASSQDGRAQPQHF. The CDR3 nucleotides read TGCGCCAGCAGCCAAGACGGACGGGCTCAGCCCCAGCATTTT.

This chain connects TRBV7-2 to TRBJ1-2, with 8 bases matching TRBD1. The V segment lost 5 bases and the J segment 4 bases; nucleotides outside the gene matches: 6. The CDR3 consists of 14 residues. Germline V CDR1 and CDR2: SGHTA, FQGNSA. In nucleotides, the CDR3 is TGTGCCAGCAGCACTCCGGGACAGGTCTATGGCTACACCTTC. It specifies CASSTPGQVYGYTF.

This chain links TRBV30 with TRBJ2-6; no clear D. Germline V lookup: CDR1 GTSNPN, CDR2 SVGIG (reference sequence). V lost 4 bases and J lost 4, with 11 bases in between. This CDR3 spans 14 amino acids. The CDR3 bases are TGTGCCTGGAATAGCTGGGGAGGGGCCAACGTCCTGACTTTC. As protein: CAWNSWGGANVLTF. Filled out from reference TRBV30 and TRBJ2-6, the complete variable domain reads SQTIHQWPATLVQPVGSPLSLECTVEGTSNPNLYWYRQAAGRGLQLLFYSVGIGQISSEVPQNLSASRPQDRQFILSSKKLLLSDSGFYLCAWNSWGGANVLTFGAGSRLTVL.

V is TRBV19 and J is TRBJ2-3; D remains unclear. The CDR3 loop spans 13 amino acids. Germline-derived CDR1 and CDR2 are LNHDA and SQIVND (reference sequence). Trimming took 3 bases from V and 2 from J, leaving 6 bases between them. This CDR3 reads CASSIQTTDTQYF. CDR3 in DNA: TGTGCCAGTAGTATCCAGACCACAGATACGCAGTATTTT.

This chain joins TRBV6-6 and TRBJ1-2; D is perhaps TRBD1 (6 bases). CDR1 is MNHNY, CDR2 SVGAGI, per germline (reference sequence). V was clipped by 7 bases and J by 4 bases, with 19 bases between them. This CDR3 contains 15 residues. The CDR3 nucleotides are TGTGCCAGCACCTACGGAGGGGGGGGGACCTATGGCTACACCTTC. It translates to CASTYGGGGTYGYTF.

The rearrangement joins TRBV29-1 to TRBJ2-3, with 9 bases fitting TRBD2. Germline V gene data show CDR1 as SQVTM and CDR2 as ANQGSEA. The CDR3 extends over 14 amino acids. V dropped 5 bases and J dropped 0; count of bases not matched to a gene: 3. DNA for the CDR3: TGCAGCGTTCAGACTAGCGGCAGCACAGATACGCAGTATTTT. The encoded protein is CSVQTSGSTDTQYF.

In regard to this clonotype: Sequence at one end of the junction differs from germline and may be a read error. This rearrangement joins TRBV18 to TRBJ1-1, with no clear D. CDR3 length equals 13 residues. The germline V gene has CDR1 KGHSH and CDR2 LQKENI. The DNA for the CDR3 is TGTGCCAGCTCACCCATTGGGAACACTGAAGTTTTCTTT. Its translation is CASSPIGNTEVFF.

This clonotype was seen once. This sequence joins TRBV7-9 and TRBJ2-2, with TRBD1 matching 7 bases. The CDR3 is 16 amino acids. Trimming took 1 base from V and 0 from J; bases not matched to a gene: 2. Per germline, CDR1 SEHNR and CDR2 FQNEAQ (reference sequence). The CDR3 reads CASSLERGPNTGELFF. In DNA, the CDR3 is TGTGCCAGCAGCTTAGAAAGGGGGCCGAACACCGGGGAGCTGTTTTTT.

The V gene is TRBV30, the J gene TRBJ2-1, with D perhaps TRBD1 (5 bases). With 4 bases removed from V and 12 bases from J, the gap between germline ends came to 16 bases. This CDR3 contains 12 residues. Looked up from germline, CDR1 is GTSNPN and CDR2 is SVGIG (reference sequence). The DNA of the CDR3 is TGTGCCTGGACCGTAACCAGGGCCGGGCAGTTCTTC. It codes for CAWTVTRAGQFF. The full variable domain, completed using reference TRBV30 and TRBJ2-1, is SQTIHQWPATLVQPVGSPLSLECTVEGTSNPNLYWYRQAAGRGLQLLFYSVGIGQISSEVPQNLSASRPQDRQFILSSKKLLLSDSGFYLCAWTVTRAGQFFGPGTRLTVL.

The CDR3 DNA is TGTGCCAGCAGTTACGGGGGACTAAAAAACATTCAGTACTTC. Protein product: CASSYGGLKNIQYF. The chain recombines TRBV6-2 or TRBV6-3 with TRBJ2-4; 7 bases align to TRBD2. There are 14 residues in the CDR3. CDR1 is MNHEY and CDR2 is SVGEGT in the germline V gene. V shed 2 bases, J shed 4 bases, and the junction held 2 bases outside the gene matches.

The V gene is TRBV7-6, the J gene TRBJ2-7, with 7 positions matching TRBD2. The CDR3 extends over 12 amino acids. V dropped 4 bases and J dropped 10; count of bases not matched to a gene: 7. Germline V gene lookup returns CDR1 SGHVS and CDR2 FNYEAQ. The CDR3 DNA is TGTGCCAGCAGCTCGAATCGGGGGGATCAGTACTTC. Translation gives CASSSNRGDQYF. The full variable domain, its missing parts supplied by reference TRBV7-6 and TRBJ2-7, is GAGVSQSPRYKVTKRGQDVALRCDPISGHVSLYWYRQALGQGPEFLTYFNYEAQQDKSGLPNDRFSAERPEGSISTLTIQRTEQRDSAMYRCASSSNRGDQYFGPGTRLTVT.

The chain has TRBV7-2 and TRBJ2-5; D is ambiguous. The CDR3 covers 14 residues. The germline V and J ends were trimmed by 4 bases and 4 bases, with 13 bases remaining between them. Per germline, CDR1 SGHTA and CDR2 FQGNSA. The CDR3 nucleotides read TGTGCCAGCAGCTCAAGTGGATGGGGAGAGACCCAGTACTTC. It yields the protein CASSSSGWGETQYF.

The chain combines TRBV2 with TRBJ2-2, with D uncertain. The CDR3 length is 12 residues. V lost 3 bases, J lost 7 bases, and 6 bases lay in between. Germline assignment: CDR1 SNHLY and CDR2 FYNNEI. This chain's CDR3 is CASSELIGELFF. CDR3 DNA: TGTGCCAGCAGTGAGTTAATCGGGGAGCTGTTTTTT.

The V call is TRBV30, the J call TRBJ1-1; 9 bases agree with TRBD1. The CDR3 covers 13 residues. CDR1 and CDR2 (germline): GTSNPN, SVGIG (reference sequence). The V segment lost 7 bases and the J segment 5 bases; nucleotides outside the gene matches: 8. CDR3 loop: CASWTGVSTEAFF. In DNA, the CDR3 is TGTGCCTCCTGGACAGGGGTTTCAACTGAAGCTTTCTTT.

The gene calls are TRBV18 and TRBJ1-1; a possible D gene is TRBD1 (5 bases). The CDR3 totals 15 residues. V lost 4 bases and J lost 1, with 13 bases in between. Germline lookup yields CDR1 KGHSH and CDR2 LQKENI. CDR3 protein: CASSLVMDTNTEAFF. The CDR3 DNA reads TGTGCCAGCTCACTCGTAATGGACACGAACACTGAAGCTTTCTTT.

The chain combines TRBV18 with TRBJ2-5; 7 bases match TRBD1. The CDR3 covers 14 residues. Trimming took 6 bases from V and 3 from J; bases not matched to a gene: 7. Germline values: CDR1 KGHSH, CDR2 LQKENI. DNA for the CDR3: TGTGCCAGCTCCCCTAGAGGGGGCGAAGAGACCCAGTACTTC. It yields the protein CASSPRGGEETQYF.

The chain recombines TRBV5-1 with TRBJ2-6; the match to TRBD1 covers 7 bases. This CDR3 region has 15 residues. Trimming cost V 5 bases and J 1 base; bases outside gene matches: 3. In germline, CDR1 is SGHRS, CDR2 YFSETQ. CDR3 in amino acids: CASRPTGSGANVLTF. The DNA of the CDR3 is TGCGCCAGCAGACCGACAGGGTCTGGGGCCAACGTCCTGACTTTC.

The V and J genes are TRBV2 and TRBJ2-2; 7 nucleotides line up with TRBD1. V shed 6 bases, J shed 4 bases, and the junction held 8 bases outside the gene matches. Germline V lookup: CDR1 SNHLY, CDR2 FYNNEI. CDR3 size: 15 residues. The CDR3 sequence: CASRGGLLSTGELFF. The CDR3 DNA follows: TGTGCCAGCAGAGGGGGCCTCCTTTCCACCGGGGAGCTGTTTTTT.

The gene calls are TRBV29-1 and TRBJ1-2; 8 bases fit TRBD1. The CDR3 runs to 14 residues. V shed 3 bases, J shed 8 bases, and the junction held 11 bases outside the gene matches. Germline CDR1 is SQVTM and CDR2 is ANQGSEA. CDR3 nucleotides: TGCAGCGTTGAGGGCTTGGACAGGGCTCTCGGCTACACCTTC. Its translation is CSVEGLDRALGYTF.

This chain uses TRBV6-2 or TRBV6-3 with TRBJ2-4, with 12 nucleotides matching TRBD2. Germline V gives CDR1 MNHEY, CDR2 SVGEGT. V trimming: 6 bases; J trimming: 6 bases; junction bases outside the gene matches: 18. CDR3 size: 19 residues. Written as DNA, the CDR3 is TGTGCCAGCAGCTATTCTAGCGGGAGGGCAATTCCGAGGGTAAACATTCAGTACTTC. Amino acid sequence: CASSYSSGRAIPRVNIQYF.

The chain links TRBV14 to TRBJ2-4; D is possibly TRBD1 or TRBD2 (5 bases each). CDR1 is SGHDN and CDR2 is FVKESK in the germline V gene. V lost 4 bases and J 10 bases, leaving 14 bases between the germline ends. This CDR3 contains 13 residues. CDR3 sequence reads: CASSPGTPGIQYF. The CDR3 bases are TGTGCCAGCAGCCCCGGGACCCCGGGGATTCAGTACTTC.

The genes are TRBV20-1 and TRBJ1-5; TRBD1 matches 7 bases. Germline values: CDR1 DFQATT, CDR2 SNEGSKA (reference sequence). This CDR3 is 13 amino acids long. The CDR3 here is CSTQAGGNQPQHF. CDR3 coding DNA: TGCAGCACGCAGGCAGGGGGTAATCAGCCCCAGCATTTT.

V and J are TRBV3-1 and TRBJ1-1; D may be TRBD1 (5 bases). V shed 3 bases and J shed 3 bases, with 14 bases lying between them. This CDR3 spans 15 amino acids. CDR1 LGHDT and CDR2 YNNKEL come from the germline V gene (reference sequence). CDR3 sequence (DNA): TGTGCCAGCAGCCAGAGGGTTGCGGGGGACACTGAAGCTTTCTTT. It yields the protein CASSQRVAGDTEAFF.

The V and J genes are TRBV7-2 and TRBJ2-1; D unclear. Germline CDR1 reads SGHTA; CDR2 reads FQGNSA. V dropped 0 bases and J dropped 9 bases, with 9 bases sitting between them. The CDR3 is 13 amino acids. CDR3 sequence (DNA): TGTGCCAGCAGCTTAGCGTATAGCAGTGAGCAGTTCTTC. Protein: CASSLAYSSEQFF.